One and the same sample provided the 11 T cell receptor beta chains below, sequenced in a study of cytomegalovirus exposure and HLA in healthy donors. The study ran its PCR with 60 Vbeta and 13 Jbeta primers. Only in-frame clones appear in the TCRdb table, and some are missing; sequencing was by immunoSEQ multiplex PCR. The sample shows roughly 190,000 clones, approximately 90% of them seen only once. The sample taken for sequencing was PBMCs. The receptors were gathered from a boy between 2 and 15 years old in good health and CMV-seronegative.

This chain uses TRBV5-6 with TRBJ2-3, with a weak D call TRBD2 (5 bases). Germline lookup yields CDR1 SGHDT and CDR2 YYEEEE. V gave up 0 bases and J gave up 6 bases, with 20 bases separating them. This CDR3 is 17 amino acids long. Here the CDR3 DNA reads TGTGCCAGCAGCTTGGGGGCGGAGGAAATAACTCGGGATACGCAGTATTTT. As protein: CASSLGAEEITRDTQYF.

The chain is built from TRBV4-1 and TRBJ2-7; TRBD2 matches at 10 bases. CDR1 is MGHRA and CDR2 is YSYEKL in the germline V gene. The ends lost 2 bases at V and 6 bases at J; junction bases unmatched: 13. The CDR3 length is 17 residues. The CDR3 DNA reads as TGCGCCAGCAGCCAACTCCTAGAAGCGCTAGCGGGGGCCGAGCAGTACTTC. It codes for CASSQLLEALAGAEQYF.

This rearrangement joins TRBV6-5 to TRBJ1-1, with D perhaps matching TRBD1 (5 bases). From germline, CDR1 is MNHEY and CDR2 SVGAGI. The CDR3 runs 14 residues. V was cut by 0 bases and J by 3 bases, with 8 bases left in between. The CDR3 spells CASSYSRGDTEAFF. The CDR3 nucleotides read TGTGCCAGCAGTTACTCAAGGGGTGACACTGAAGCTTTCTTT.

The J gene is TRBJ2-7, the V gene TRBV5-1; TRBD1 aligns across 10 bases. The length of the CDR3 is 14 residues. V trimming: 3 bases; J trimming: 5 bases; junction bases outside the gene matches: 5. From germline, CDR1 is SGHRS and CDR2 YFSETQ. CDR3 region: CASSSGTGADEQYF. In DNA form, the CDR3 reads TGCGCCAGCAGCTCGGGGACAGGGGCGGACGAGCAGTACTTC. Full variable domain (missing parts from reference TRBV5-1 and TRBJ2-7): KAGVTQTPRYLIKTRGQQVTLSCSPISGHRSVSWYQQTPGQGLQFLFEYFSETQRNKGNFPGRFSGRQFSNSRSEMNVSTLELGDSALYLCASSSGTGADEQYFGPGTRLTVT.

The CDR3 loop reads CASSKGDSLASEAFF. Written as DNA, the CDR3 is TGCGCCAGCAGCAAAGGGGACAGCCTGGCTTCTGAAGCTTTCTTT. V gene TRBV5-1 combines with J gene TRBJ1-1, with TRBD1 matching 7 bases. The germline V gene has CDR1 SGHRS and CDR2 YFSETQ. This CDR3 spans 15 amino acids. J lost 6 bases, V lost 4 bases, and 12 bases had no gene match.

The genes are TRBV5-1 and TRBJ1-5; 7 positions agree with TRBD1. The CDR3 runs 15 residues. J was trimmed by 0 bases and V by 2 bases; bases with no gene match: 2. CDR1 is SGHRS, CDR2 YFSETQ, per germline. CDR3 nucleotides: TGCGCCAGCAGCTTACAGGGGAATAGCAATCAGCCCCAGCATTTT. Residues: CASSLQGNSNQPQHF.

There are a few counts of this clone. This chain uses TRBV5-1 with TRBJ1-1; TRBD1 agrees at 8 bases. This CDR3 is 14 amino acids long. Looked up from germline, CDR1 is SGHRS and CDR2 is YFSETQ. V was clipped by 4 bases and J by 1 base; unmatched bases: 3. The CDR3 bases are TGCGCCAGCAGCCGGGACAGGCCGAACACTGAAGCTTTCTTT. This encodes CASSRDRPNTEAFF.

A word on this clone: Its ends do not fully match the called genes, so a read error is possible. J is TRBJ1-2 and V is TRBV7-9, with TRBD1 identical over 9 bases. The CDR3 sequence is 18 residues long. Germline V lookup: CDR1 SEHNR, CDR2 FQNEAQ (reference sequence). The CDR3: CSSSRLPGQGKGDYGYTF. CDR3 DNA sequence: TGTTCCAGCAGCCGACTCCCGGGACAGGGAAAGGGGGACTATGGCTACACCTTC.

The rearrangement uses TRBV9 and TRBJ2-1; D may be TRBD1 (6 bases). In germline, CDR1 is SGDLS, CDR2 YYNGEE. CDR3 length: 14 amino acids. V gave up 2 bases and J gave up 7 bases, with 13 bases separating them. CDR3 sequence reads: CASSVTGPSNEQFF. DNA of the CDR3: TGTGCCAGCAGCGTGACAGGACCCAGTAATGAGCAGTTCTTC.

This chain links TRBV2 with TRBJ1-2; TRBD1 aligns across 9 bases. Germline loops: CDR1 SNHLY, CDR2 FYNNEI. This CDR3 spans 14 amino acids. V shed 4 bases and J 4 bases; nucleotides not matched to a gene: 4. DNA for the CDR3: TGTGCCAGCAGTGCGCGGACAGGGGTCTATGGCTACACCTTC. This codes for CASSARTGVYGYTF.

This clone was detected only once. This chain links TRBV5-1 with TRBJ2-5; D is perhaps TRBD2 (6 bases). This CDR3 spans 14 amino acids. V lost 3 bases to trimming and J lost 1 base, with 10 bases between them. CDR1 and CDR2 from the germline V gene are SGHRS and YFSETQ. Written as DNA, the CDR3 is TGCGCCAGCAGCTGGGACTTACTCCAAGAGACCCAGTACTTC. Translating gives CASSWDLLQETQYF.